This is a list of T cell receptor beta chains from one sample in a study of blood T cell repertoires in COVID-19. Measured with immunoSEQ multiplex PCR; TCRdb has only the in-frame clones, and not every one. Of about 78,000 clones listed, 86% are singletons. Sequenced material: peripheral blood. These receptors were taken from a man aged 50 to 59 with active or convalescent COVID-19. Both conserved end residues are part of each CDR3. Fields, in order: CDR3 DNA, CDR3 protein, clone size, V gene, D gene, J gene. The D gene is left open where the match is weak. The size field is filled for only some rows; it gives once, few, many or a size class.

TGTGCCAGTGGAGGAGGGGGCAACACCGGGGAGCTGTTTTTT | CASGGGGNTGELFF | . | TRBV28 | . | TRBJ2-2
TGTGCCAGCAGCCAAGCGCGGGGGGCCCAGGTAGATACGCAGTATTTT | CASSQARGAQVDTQYF | . | TRBV3-1/TRBV3-2 | TRBD2 | TRBJ2-3
TGTGCCAGCAGCCAAGAAATGGGCCCGCACCCCCAGCATTTT | CASSQEMGPHPQHF | . | TRBV3-1/TRBV3-2 | . | TRBJ1-5
TGTGCCAGCAGCGTACTAGCGGAGCCCTACGAGCAGTACTTC | CASSVLAEPYEQYF | few | TRBV9 | TRBD2 | TRBJ2-7
TGTGCCTGGGGGAGGGACAGGGGCCCGACTAATGAAAAACTGTTTTTT | CAWGRDRGPTNEKLFF | . | TRBV30 | TRBD1 | TRBJ1-4
TGTGCCATCAGCCCGACAGGTTCCTCGAACACCGGGGAGCTGTTTTTT | CAISPTGSSNTGELFF | . | TRBV10-3 | . | TRBJ2-2
TGTGCCAGCAGCCAGGACGGCCGGCGGGCCGGGGAGCTGTTTTTT | CASSQDGRRAGELFF | . | TRBV5-8 | . | TRBJ2-2
TGTGCCAGCAGCTTAAGGAGGCCCGGGGAGCTGTTTTTT | CASSLRRPGELFF | few | TRBV7-2 | . | TRBJ2-2
TGTGCCTGGAGGCCCGCTAGCTTCACCGGGGAGCTGTTTTTT | CAWRPASFTGELFF | . | TRBV30 | . | TRBJ2-2
TGCGCCAGCAGCCAAGATCCGGGCGGCAGGGAAGCCCGAAACGATGGCTACACCTTC | CASSQDPGGREARNDGYTF | . | TRBV4-3 | . | TRBJ1-2
TGTGCCAGCAGCTTAGGGTTGCAGGGGCAAGAGACCCAGTACTTC | CASSLGLQGQETQYF | . | TRBV7-9 | . | TRBJ2-5
TGTGCCAGCAGCCCCTCCGGGACACATGGCACTGAAGCTTTCTTT | CASSPSGTHGTEAFF | . | TRBV14 | . | TRBJ1-1
TGTGCCAGCAGTTTGTACAGGGATGGGGCTGAAGCTTTCTTT | CASSLYRDGAEAFF | . | TRBV27 | . | TRBJ1-1
TGTGCCAGCAGGGACAACCAAGAGACCCAGTACTTC | CASRDNQETQYF | . | TRBV6-5 | . | TRBJ2-5
TGTGCCAGCAGCCCCTCGGGCGGGGACACAGATACGCAGTATTTT | CASSPSGGDTDTQYF | once | TRBV13 | . | TRBJ2-3
TGCGCCAGCAGTGGCAGGGTGAACACCGGGGAGCTGTTTTTT | CASSGRVNTGELFF | few | TRBV10-1 | . | TRBJ2-2
TGTGCCAGTAGTATTAACAGGGAAGAGACCCAGTACTTC | CASSINREETQYF | . | TRBV19 | . | TRBJ2-5
TGCAGTGCTAGTTCCCCGGGGACTAGCGGGCGCCTCTCCTACGAGCAGTACTTC | CSASSPGTSGRLSYEQYF | . | TRBV20-1 | TRBD2 | TRBJ2-7
TGTGCCAGCAGCGTTTTGAGCGGGACCCTCACAGATACGCAGTATTTT | CASSVLSGTLTDTQYF | few | TRBV9 | TRBD2 | TRBJ2-3
TGTGCCTGGAGTCTATTGGGGGGGGAGACCCAGTACTTC | CAWSLLGGETQYF | . | TRBV30 | TRBD2 | TRBJ2-5
TGTGCCAGCAGCAATACAGGGGGGAGTCAGCCCCAGCATTTT | CASSNTGGSQPQHF | . | TRBV28 | TRBD1 | TRBJ1-5
TGTGCCAGCTCACAGGGGAACTATGGCTACACCTTC | CASSQGNYGYTF | . | TRBV6-5 | TRBD1 | TRBJ1-2
TGTGCCAGCAGCGTAGACACGTCAGATACGCAGTATTTT | CASSVDTSDTQYF | once | TRBV9 | . | TRBJ2-3
TGCGCCAGCAGCAGAGGACAGGGGGATGAGACCCAGTACTTC | CASSRGQGDETQYF | . | TRBV5-1 | TRBD1 | TRBJ2-5
TGTGCCAGCAGCCAAGATCTCTCTGGGGCCAACGTCCTGACTTTC | CASSQDLSGANVLTF | few | TRBV3-1/TRBV3-2 | . | TRBJ2-6
TGTGCCAGCAGCTTAAGGGCTAGCGAGTACGAGCAGTACTTC | CASSLRASEYEQYF | few | TRBV7-8 | . | TRBJ2-7